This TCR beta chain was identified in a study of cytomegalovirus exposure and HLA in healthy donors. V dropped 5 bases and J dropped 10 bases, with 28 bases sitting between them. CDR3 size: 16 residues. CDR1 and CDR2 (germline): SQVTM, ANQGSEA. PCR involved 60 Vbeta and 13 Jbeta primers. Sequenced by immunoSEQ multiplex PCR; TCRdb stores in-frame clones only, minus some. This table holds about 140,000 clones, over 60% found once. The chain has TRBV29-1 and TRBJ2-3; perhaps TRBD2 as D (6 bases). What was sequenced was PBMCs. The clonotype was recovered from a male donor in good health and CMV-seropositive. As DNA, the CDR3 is TGCAGCGTTAAATCGTACCCGGGGGAGTCTGCGTCTGCGCAGTATTTT. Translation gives CSVKSYPGESASAQYF.